The present T cell receptor beta chain was sequenced within a study of OX40 agonist ivuxolimab in advanced cancers. The CDR3 spans 16 residues. V lost 8 bases to trimming and J lost 4 bases, with 24 bases between them. The table came from immunoSEQ multiplex PCR; TCRdb's copy has only in-frame clones and leaves some out. The data contain roughly 76,000 clones, approximately 86% of them seen just once; the ten biggest clones take up 2.5%. The rearrangement uses TRBV5-3 and TRBJ1-2; the D is unclear. TRBV5-3 is labeled an ORF, and its function is uncertain. This sequence was found in an adult with an advanced solid tumor such as melanoma, head and neck, liver or kidney cancer. Sequenced material: CD4+ or CD8+ T cells sorted from blood, taken in a trial of the OX40 agonist ivuxolimab. For the CDR3, the DNA is TGTGCCAGCCGTTCGTGCAGTAGTCGGAAGACCTATGGCTACACCTTC. It yields the protein CASRSCSSRKTYGYTF.